The T cell receptor (beta chain) under discussion was sequenced for a study of cytomegalovirus exposure and HLA in healthy donors (dated by TCRdb to 2016 to 2017). About the investigation overall: An earlier analysis of fewer than 750 of the donors reported 250 to 350 Gb of sequence data and 90 million to 120 million unique TCR beta sequences obtained from about 200 million T cells. An early release covering roughly 600 HLA-typed donors comprised around 300 gigabases of sequencing data and 65 million to 100 million unique TCR sequences. Of the roughly 410 genotyped donors, less than 90% were placed in the genetic ancestry cluster associated with self-reported Caucasian donors. The study aimed to test whether signatures of past pathogen exposure could be identified by cataloging public T cell receptors. The T cell repertoires of roughly 660 subjects were profiled by immunosequencing and related to cytomegalovirus serostatus. Along with the roughly 700-subject first cohort, a separate validation cohort of over a hundred different subjects was used. High-throughput TCR immunosequencing, statistical association of individual TCRs with disease status, and machine learning were combined to predict cytomegalovirus infection status. A later analysis re-examined previously published TCR beta repertoires from over 500 donors and added high-resolution HLA genotyping to investigate patterns of TCR occurrence. Rather than drawing on any new phenotypic data, the later analysis identified candidate immune exposures from TCR beta sequences and the way those sequences occurred across donors. In an earlier analysis of a few hundred of the donors, high-throughput TCR beta sequencing was used to judge whether each TCR beta V gene segment behaved as functional or pseudogenic. Donor age, sex, ethnicity and CMV serostatus were compiled together with the repertoire data. Genome-wide SNP genotypes for about 55% of the 666 donors were used in a later genetic analysis, which treated that subset as a discovery cohort. Every repertoire in the discovery cohort had been generated on one and the same sequencing platform. Class I and class II HLA loci were covered by the typing at four-digit resolution. Typing coverage varied by locus: 629-630 donors for A, B, C, DRB1 and DQB1; 522 for DQA1; 600 to 610 for DPA1; 450 to 480 for DPB1. Because of strong linkage in the cohort, roughly five DR-DQ haplotypes were treated as single units for association and clustering. Across some 400 genotyped donors of the cohort, an average of about 240,000 unique TCR beta nucleotide sequences per donor were sequenced, and around 19% of those sequences were non-productive. The investigation overall reported the following: Some IMGT-functional V segments, including TRBV6-2 and TRBV6-3, could not be distinguished by the 87-base-pair reads and were therefore excluded. Sequencing depth was assumed to be roughly uniform across donors in the presence/absence analyses, though that assumption may not hold. The sequencing pipeline was judged likely to have produced a cluster of highly shared sequence variants as a technical artifact. In a later analysis, HLA-associated TCR beta chains showed more clonal expansion and lower generation probabilities than non-associated chains that were equally common. In a later analysis, TCR association rates were found to vary across HLA loci, with the most associated TCRs seen for DRB1 alleles and the fewest for HLA-C alleles. For the cohort, immune exposure information was limited to CMV serostatus. The study gave a list of about 170 TCR beta chains associated with cytomegalovirus. A few of the identified cytomegalovirus-associated TCR beta chains were confirmed in vitro to be specific for cytomegalovirus antigens. About 17 rarely observed V segments, including chromosome 9 orphons, were excluded from the earlier analysis of approximately 500 of the donors because counts were too low. According to a later analysis, parvovirus B19, influenza, CMV and Epstein-Barr virus appeared linked to several top co-occurrence clusters. A further reported finding was that TCR beta sequences accurately predicted the HLA-A and HLA-B alleles for most subjects in the first cohort. Linkage disequilibrium might explain the correlated functional status among segregating V segments, but an unknown experimental factor could not be excluded. The authors suggested that the approach could potentially be extended to other disease states and immunological phenotypes. At a false discovery rate of 0.05, a later analysis linked under 20,000 TCR beta sequences to specific HLA alleles. Because HLA typing was missing for some donors at each locus, association tests included only the typed subset. The cohort was sequenced for TCR beta chains only, and without alpha or paired-chain data the features that could be detected were limited. Compared with the 666-donor mean, donors in an Asian-associated ancestry cluster had fewer N-insertions in productive TCRs, according to a later genetic analysis. Cytomegalovirus status was reported to be diagnosed by the classifier with high specificity and sensitivity in both the original and validation cohorts. An earlier analysis of 450 to 750 of the donors showed that most TCR beta V segments appeared in productive rearrangements either about 87% or about 30% of the time, which broadly matched IMGT annotations. Most TCR sequences were observed very rarely across donors, whereas some public TCRs were present in many individuals. When HLA alleles, especially DR and DQ, strongly co-occurred, TCR associations were difficult to assign to individual alleles. A later genetic analysis associated a missense DCLRE1C variant with V-gene and J-gene trimming of TCR beta chains, and an independent cohort replicated the association. According to a later analysis, most CMV-associated TCR beta chains appeared to be HLA-restricted, and the HLA associations seemed to be driven largely by CMV exposure.

The cohort consisted of hundreds of healthy bone marrow donors. Cohort members were all nominally healthy when sampled, although unrecorded immune exposures were likely present. The donor tested CMV seropositive, placing the donor among the 250 to 350 seropositive members of the cohort. A peripheral blood sample was provided by each donor, and peripheral blood mononuclear cells were used for TCR beta sequencing. Genomic DNA was extracted from the blood cell samples with the Qiagen DNeasy Blood Extraction Kit. The library relied on the immunoSEQ multiplex PCR assay. For the multiplex PCR, a mixture combining 60 forward primers for TCR Vbeta segments and 13 reverse primers for TCR Jbeta segments was used. The CDR3 region of rearranged TCR beta genes was amplified from genomic DNA by a multiplex PCR assay. The amplified TCR beta libraries were sequenced on the Illumina HiSeq System as 87-base-pair reads. Processing in the source paper ran as follows. Across the 670 or so repertoires, a later analysis counted tens of millions of unique TCR beta chains, 9.5 million to 13 million of which were shared by at least two donors. To remove PCR and sequencing errors, raw reads were error-corrected and collapsed into unique sequences using a nearest-neighbor algorithm that merged closely related sequences. V, D and J gene segments were assigned by aligning CDR3 sequences to IMGT reference sequences. For a sequence to be retained, at least a six-nucleotide match to both a V gene segment and a J gene segment was required. A rearrangement was called productive if the CDR3 had no stop codons and remained in frame with V and J, and every other rearrangement was called non-productive. CDR3 was defined according to IMGT convention as the region running from the second conserved V-encoded cysteine to the conserved J-encoded phenylalanine. The earlier analysis of some 550 of the donors excluded any sequence lacking an unambiguous match to a single V gene segment. An earlier analysis of approximately 590 of the donors classified V segments as functional when productive rearrangements were above 56.7% and as segregating when the standard deviation between donors was above 5%. A statistical classification framework was built for diagnosing cytomegalovirus status from the catalog of TCR beta chain sequences. In a later analysis, V and J genes were assigned by comparing TCR nucleotide sequences against IMGT/GENE-DB human TR gene sequences. A later analysis assigned CDR3 sequences and most-parsimonious VDJ recombination scenarios with the TCRdist pipeline. In a later analysis, each TCR beta chain was defined by its CDR3 amino acid sequence together with its V-gene family, and reads lacking a unique V-gene family were excluded. As a way to deal with suspected cross-contamination and a sequencing artifact, a later analysis dropped over 550 nucleotide sequences that were highly shared and had low generation probability. In a later analysis, a clonal expansion index for each public chain was calculated from normalized within-repertoire ranks of inferred template counts. A later analysis computed generation probabilities with a VDJ recombination model fitted to out-of-frame rearrangements, and checked the results against IGoR. In a later analysis, TCR-TCR, TCR-HLA and TCR-CMV co-occurrence was scored with hypergeometric tests, and a repertoire-size bias correction was applied to TCR pairs. To estimate false discovery rates, a later analysis permuted the HLA or CMV assignments 20 times. In a later analysis, co-occurring TCRs were grouped with DBSCAN, and TCRdist sequence similarity was added when clustering was performed within HLA-allele-positive subsets. Repertoires with fewer than 30,000 or more than 120,000 public chains, plus five repertoires with anomalous nucleotide sharing, were excluded from co-occurrence clustering. TCRdb's version of the immuneACCESS table is confined to in-frame rearrangements and falls short of the full clone set. An unresolved V gene accounts for under half of the shortfall where checked; the remainder is of unknown origin. V and J calls and clone size are copied from that table; D and trimming were computed from the DNA. The sample data list about 75,000 clones, and more than 65% of these were observed just once. The ten largest make up approximately 20% of the sample.

As for this clone: Its recognized antigen is unknown. Per-base quality was not reported, and no clone a single base away is much larger than it.

CDR1 SNHLY and CDR2 FYNNEI were looked up in the germline V gene. At the junction V is shortened by 1 base and J by 4 bases, with 16 bases in between. The CDR3 starts with the cysteine, ends with the phenylalanine, and has 16 residues. Of all the DNA, just the CDR3 is kept, 48 bases in frame from base 1. Sequenced material: PBMCs. The V and J segments used are TRBV2 and TRBJ1-2; the D gene identity is not certain. This clonotype originated in a man aged 65-85 years in good health and CMV-seropositive. This receptor has the CDR3 CASSEGTEYGLYGYTF. The nucleotide sequence reads as follows: TGTGCCAGCAGTGAAGGCACAGAGTATGGGCTCTATGGCTACACCTTC.